The sequence of this T cell receptor (beta chain) was determined in a study of early T cells in non-severe SARS-CoV-2 infection. About the study: Unsorted whole-blood RNA was sequenced in bulk, leaving chains unpaired. General study points: Matching against VDJdb likely underestimated virus-specific expansions, favoring anti-spike CD8.

With 9 bases removed from V and 9 bases from J, the gap between germline ends came to 18 bases. The length of the CDR3 is 13 residues. As to this clonotype: What it recognizes is unknown.

cDNA molecules, individually, were tagged with unique molecular identifiers. TCRdb independently ran MiXCR on the 5' RACE reads; one entry per CDR3 protein. The repertoire holds about 35,000 distinct CDR3 sequences, with almost 5.5% as singletons. The V gene is TRBV12-3 or TRBV12-4, the J gene TRBJ2-1; D uncertain. The material sequenced was whole blood, taken at baseline. The TCR comes from an adult who was a healthcare worker with PCR-confirmed SARS-CoV-2 infection or an uninfected control (not recorded which). The CDR3, as DNA: TGTGCCAGTTCGGGCGGAACCAACCGTGAGCAGTTCTTC. Encoded protein: CASSGGTNREQFF.